The clone carrying this T cell receptor beta chain was seen a handful of times. Germline lookup yields CDR1 SGHVS and CDR2 FQNEAQ. This CDR3 comprises 14 residues. V lost 3 bases, J lost 4 bases, and 13 bases lay in between. A TCRbeta library incorporating unique molecular identifiers was prepared. TCRdb reprocessed the PCR reads via MiXCR and lists one record per CDR3 protein. The sample comprises some 490,000 distinct CDR3 sequences, approximately 12% of which are singletons, and about 5% rests with the top ten. The record originates from a study of T-cell reconstitution after alpha-beta-depleted transplantation in children.

V and J are TRBV7-8 and TRBJ2-7, with D possibly being TRBD1 (5 bases). The source was PBMCs from the stem cell graft donor, collected from the stem cell graft. This TCR was recovered from a human donor who donated a stem cell graft to a child with combined immunodeficiency. CDR3 DNA sequence: TGTGCCAGCAGCTTTGACAGTGGATTATACGAGCAGTACTTC. Translation gives CASSFDSGLYEQYF.